Following are 18 T cell receptor beta chains from one sample sequenced in a study of cytomegalovirus exposure and HLA in healthy donors. PCR employed 60 Vbeta and 13 Jbeta primers. Here immunoSEQ multiplex PCR was the method, and the copy in TCRdb shows in-frame clones only, minus some. This sample has 85,000 to 130,000 clones, with around 79% found just once. Material for sequencing was PBMCs. All receptors come from a man in his 60s in good health and CMV-seronegative.

This clone was found once. The chain has TRBV4-1 and TRBJ1-3, with D possibly TRBD1 on 5 matching bases. CDR1 MGHRA and CDR2 YSYEKL come from the germline V gene. This CDR3 contains 16 residues. Trimming took 1 base from V and 0 from J, leaving 10 bases between them. The CDR3 is CASSQGRGYSGNTIYF. The CDR3 coding sequence is TGCGCCAGCAGCCAAGGTAGGGGATACTCTGGAAACACCATATATTTT.

The chain combines TRBV18 with TRBJ2-3; possible D gene TRBD1, 6 bases. Looked up from germline, CDR1 is KGHSH and CDR2 is LQKENI. This CDR3 has 13 residues. V lost 5 bases to trimming and J lost 4 bases, with 10 bases between them. The CDR3, as DNA: TGTGCCAGCTCATCAGGGGCATCAGATACGCAGTATTTT. Translated, it gives CASSSGASDTQYF. Full variable domain (remainder filled in from reference TRBV18 and TRBJ2-3): NAGVMQNPRHLVRRRGQEARLRCSPMKGHSHVYWYRQLPEEGLKFMVYLQKENIIDESGMPKERFSAEFPKEGPSILRIQQVVRGDSAAYFCASSSGASDTQYFGPGTRLTVL.

This clone was seen a handful of times. The chain uses TRBV28 and TRBJ2-1; 12 nucleotides match TRBD1. The V gene's germline CDR1 is MDHEN and CDR2 SYDVKM. V was clipped by 1 base and J by 9 bases; unmatched bases: 4. This CDR3 is built from 15 residues. The CDR3 DNA is TGTGCCAGCAGTTTATTGGGACAGGGGGCGAGTGAGCAGTTCTTC. Protein product: CASSLLGQGASEQFF.

This chain connects TRBV5-4 to TRBJ2-7; perhaps TRBD1 as D (6 bases). Trimming took off 4 bases at V and 2 bases at J, with 10 bases between the two ends. Germline CDR1 is SGHNT and CDR2 is YYREEE (reference sequence). CDR3 length: 13 residues. CDR3 DNA: TGTGCCAGCAGCGAAGACAGGACCTACGAGCAGTACGTC. Residues: CASSEDRTYEQYV.

The genes are TRBV29-1 and TRBJ1-4, with 8 nucleotides matching TRBD1. Germline CDR1 is SQVTM and CDR2 is ANQGSEA. The CDR3 is 15 amino acids. The trim removed 4 bases at V and 4 bases at J, leaving 8 bases unmatched. The CDR3 nucleotides are TGCAGCGTTGGGGCAGGGGGCAAGGGTAATGAAAAACTGTTTTTT. Protein: CSVGAGGKGNEKLFF.

The chain is built from TRBV28 and TRBJ1-1, with a tentative D call TRBD1 (5 bases). Trimming left V 2 bases short and J 1 base short, with 11 bases between. CDR1 and CDR2 from the germline V gene are MDHEN and SYDVKM. The CDR3 has 15 residues. This chain's CDR3 is CASSLIGAWNTEAFF. Here the CDR3 DNA reads TGTGCCAGCAGTTTAATAGGGGCCTGGAACACTGAAGCTTTCTTT. The full variable domain, its missing parts supplied by reference TRBV28 and TRBJ1-1, is DVKVTQSSRYLVKRTGEKVFLECVQDMDHENMFWYRQDPGLGLRLIYFSYDVKMKEKGDIPEGYSVSREKKERFSLILESASTNQTSMYLCASSLIGAWNTEAFFGQGTRLTVV.

CDR3 residues: CASSPLGNLGTEAFF. CDR3 DNA sequence: TGTGCCAGCAGCCCCCTCGGGAACCTTGGCACTGAAGCTTTCTTT. J is TRBJ1-1 and V is TRBV9; no definite D call. Germline V gene sequence: CDR1 SGDLS, CDR2 YYNGEE. There are 15 residues in the CDR3. Trimming pared 4 bases from V and 4 bases from J, leaving 17 bases between.

The chain couples TRBV5-1 to TRBJ1-1; a possible D gene is TRBD1 (5 bases). The V and J ends lost 0 bases and 0 bases respectively, with 9 bases between them. This CDR3 has 15 amino acids. Germline CDR1 SGHRS, CDR2 YFSETQ. The CDR3 coding sequence is TGCGCCAGCAGCTTGGCCGGGGGTTTGAACACTGAAGCTTTCTTT. Translating gives CASSLAGGLNTEAFF.

V is TRBV7-3 and J is TRBJ1-1; D unclear. Trimming left V 6 bases short and J 7 bases short, with 15 bases between. In germline, CDR1 is SGHTA, CDR2 FQGTGA. CDR3 length: 13 residues. This chain's CDR3 is CASSPNSVHEAFF. CDR3 bases: TGTGCCAGCAGTCCTAACTCGGTCCATGAAGCTTTCTTT.

The sample holds one count of this clone. The chain carries TRBV5-4 and TRBJ1-1; D is unclear. CDR3 size: 16 residues. Trimming left V 4 bases short and J 5 bases short, with 21 bases between. Germline V gene lookup returns CDR1 SGHNT and CDR2 YYREEE (reference sequence). The CDR3 nucleotides read TGTGCCAGCAGCCCTATTAATAAGAGGGTTGGGACTGAAGCTTTCTTT. This encodes CASSPINKRVGTEAFF.

This clone was counted between two and nine times. The chain links TRBV7-9 to TRBJ1-1; D unclear. Looked up from germline, CDR1 is SEHNR and CDR2 is FQNEAQ (reference sequence). CDR3 size: 13 residues. The V and J ends lost 3 bases and 0 bases respectively, with 5 bases between them. The CDR3 reads CASSFDMNTEAFF. The CDR3 bases are TGTGCCAGCAGCTTTGACATGAACACTGAAGCTTTCTTT. Filled out from reference TRBV7-9 and TRBJ1-1, the complete variable domain reads DTGVSQNPRHKITKRGQNVTFRCDPISEHNRLYWYRQTLGQGPEFLTYFQNEAQLEKSRLLSDRFSAERPKGSFSTLEIQRTEQGDSAMYLCASSFDMNTEAFFGQGTRLTVV.

This chain connects TRBV2 to TRBJ1-1; D not certain. The germline CDR1 and CDR2 sequences are SNHLY and FYNNEI. Trimming removed 8 bases from V and 2 bases from J, with 18 bases in between. The CDR3 covers 15 residues. The CDR3 bases are TGTGCCAGCGGCAAGGAGGCCGGTTTTAACACTGAAGCTTTCTTT. Encoded protein: CASGKEAGFNTEAFF.

The chain has TRBV2 and TRBJ2-2; no clear D. This CDR3 is 15 amino acids long. Germline CDR1 and CDR2: SNHLY and FYNNEI. Trimming removed 4 bases at V and 6 bases at J, with 15 bases between. The CDR3 protein is CASSGAADGSGELFF. In DNA form, the CDR3 reads TGTGCCAGCAGTGGGGCAGCTGATGGTTCCGGGGAGCTGTTTTTT.

The gene calls are TRBV5-1 and TRBJ2-2; 7 bases are shared with TRBD2. Per the germline V gene, CDR1 is SGHRS and CDR2 is YFSETQ. There are 16 residues in the CDR3. Trimming removed 0 bases from V and 0 bases from J; junction bases left unmatched: 2. The CDR3 sequence: CASSLVGLTNTGELFF. The CDR3 DNA reads as TGCGCCAGCAGCTTGGTGGGACTAACGAACACCGGGGAGCTGTTTTTT.

This clone was seen a few times. This chain connects TRBV6-6 to TRBJ1-2; no reliable D call. This CDR3 has 13 residues. Trimming took 8 bases from V and 8 from J, leaving 18 bases between them. The germline V gene encodes CDR1 MNHNY and CDR2 SVGAGI (reference sequence). CDR3 nucleotides: TGTGCCAGCCGCGACGGAGGAGGCGAAGGCTACACCTTC. Encoded protein: CASRDGGGEGYTF.

The rearrangement uses TRBV20-1 and TRBJ2-3, with D possibly being TRBD2 (6 bases). The CDR3 contains 11 residues. V was shortened by 7 bases and J by 6 bases, with 11 bases between the two germline ends. From germline, CDR1 is DFQATT and CDR2 SNEGSKA (reference sequence). CDR3 region: CSGAGLDTQYF. As DNA, the CDR3 is TGCAGTGGGGCGGGACTCGATACGCAGTATTTT.

The chain combines TRBV5-5 with TRBJ1-2; 8 bases line up with TRBD1. This CDR3 is built from 15 residues. V lost 4 bases and J lost 4; bases outside the gene matches: 9. Germline CDR1 reads SGHKS; CDR2 reads YYEKEE (reference sequence). The CDR3 loop is CASSPYGQGFYGYTF. The DNA for the CDR3 is TGTGCCAGCAGCCCTTATGGACAGGGCTTCTATGGCTACACCTTC. The variable domain in full, with the rest retrieved from reference TRBV5-5 and TRBJ1-2, is DAGVTQSPTHLIKTRGQQVTLRCSPISGHKSVSWYQQVLGQGPQFIFQYYEKEERGRGNFPDRFSARQFPNYSSELNVNALLLGDSALYLCASSPYGQGFYGYTFGSGTRLTVV.

The table lists this clone with a few counts. The chain is built from TRBV30 and TRBJ1-2; 7 nucleotides align to TRBD1. Trimming removed 3 bases from V and 8 bases from J; junction bases left unmatched: 3. The germline V gene encodes CDR1 GTSNPN and CDR2 SVGIG (reference sequence). The CDR3 is 11 amino acids. In DNA, the CDR3 is TGTGCCTGGAGGACAGGGCTCGGCTACACCTTC. Translating gives CAWRTGLGYTF.